Sequencing of this TCR beta chain was carried out in a study of T-cell reconstitution after alpha-beta-depleted transplantation in children. V was cut by 0 bases and J by 5 bases, with 15 bases left in between. Germline-derived CDR1 and CDR2 are SEHNR and FQNEAQ (reference sequence). The CDR3 runs to 16 residues. A TCRbeta library incorporating unique molecular identifiers was prepared. TCRdb processed the PCR reads anew with MiXCR; each CDR3 protein has one entry. The sample has some 200,000 distinct CDR3 sequences; just under 6.5% are singletons. This clonotype was found a few times. This receptor was obtained from a girl less than two years old with combined immunodeficiency, due to receive a stem cell transplant. Sample: PBMCs, taken before TCRalphabeta/CD19-depleted stem cell transplant. The rearrangement uses TRBV7-9 and TRBJ2-3; D not certain. CDR3 region: CASSLAVSRLGDTQYF. The CDR3 DNA is TGTGCCAGCAGCTTAGCTGTTAGCCGTCTGGGAGATACGCAGTATTTT.